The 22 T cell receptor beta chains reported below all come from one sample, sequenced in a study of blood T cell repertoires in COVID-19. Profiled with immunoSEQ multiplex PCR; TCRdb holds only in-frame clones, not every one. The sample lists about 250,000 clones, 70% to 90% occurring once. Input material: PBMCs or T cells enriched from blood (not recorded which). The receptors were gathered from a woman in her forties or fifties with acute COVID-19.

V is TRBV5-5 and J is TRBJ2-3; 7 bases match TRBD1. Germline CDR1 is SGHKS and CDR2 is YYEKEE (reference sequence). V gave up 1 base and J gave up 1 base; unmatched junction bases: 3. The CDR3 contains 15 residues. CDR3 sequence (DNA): TGTGCCAGCAGCTTGTTTCAGGGGGGCACAGATACGCAGTATTTT. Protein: CASSLFQGGTDTQYF.

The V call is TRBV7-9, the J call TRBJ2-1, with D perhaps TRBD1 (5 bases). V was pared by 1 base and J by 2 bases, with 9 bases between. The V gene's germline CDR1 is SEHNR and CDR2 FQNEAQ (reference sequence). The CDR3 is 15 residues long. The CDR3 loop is CASSLVVTAYNEQFF. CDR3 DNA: TGTGCCAGCAGCTTAGTTGTGACAGCCTACAATGAGCAGTTCTTC. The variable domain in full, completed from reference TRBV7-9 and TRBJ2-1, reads DTGVSQNPRHKITKRGQNVTFRCDPISEHNRLYWYRQTLGQGPEFLTYFQNEAQLEKSRLLSDRFSAERPKGSFSTLEIQRTEQGDSAMYLCASSLVVTAYNEQFFGPGTRLTVL.

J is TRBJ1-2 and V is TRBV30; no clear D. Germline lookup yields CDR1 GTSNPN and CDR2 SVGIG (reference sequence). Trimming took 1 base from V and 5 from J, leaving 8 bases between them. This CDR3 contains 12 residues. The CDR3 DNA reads TGTGCCTGGAGTGGTGGCAGTTATGGCTACACCTTC. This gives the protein CAWSGGSYGYTF. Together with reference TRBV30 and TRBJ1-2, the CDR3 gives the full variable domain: SQTIHQWPATLVQPVGSPLSLECTVEGTSNPNLYWYRQAAGRGLQLLFYSVGIGQISSEVPQNLSASRPQDRQFILSSKKLLLSDSGFYLCAWSGGSYGYTFGSGTRLTVV.

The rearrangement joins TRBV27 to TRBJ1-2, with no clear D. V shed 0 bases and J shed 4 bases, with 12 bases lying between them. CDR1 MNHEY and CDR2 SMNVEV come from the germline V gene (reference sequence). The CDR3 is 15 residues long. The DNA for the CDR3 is TGTGCCAGCAGTTTATCGATTTCGGGTCTCTATGGCTACACCTTC. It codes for CASSLSISGLYGYTF.

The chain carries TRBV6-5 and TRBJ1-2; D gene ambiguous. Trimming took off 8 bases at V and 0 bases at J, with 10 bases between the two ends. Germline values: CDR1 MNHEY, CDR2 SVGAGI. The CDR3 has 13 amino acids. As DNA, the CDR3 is TGTGCCAGCCGACTTGACGCTAACTATGGCTACACCTTC. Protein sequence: CASRLDANYGYTF.

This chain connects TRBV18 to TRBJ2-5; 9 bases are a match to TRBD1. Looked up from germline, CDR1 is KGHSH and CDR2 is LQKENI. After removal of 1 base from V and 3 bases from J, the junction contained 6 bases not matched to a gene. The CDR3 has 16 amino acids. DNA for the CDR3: TGTGCCAGCTCACCACAACCGGGACAGGGAAAAGAGACCCAGTACTTC. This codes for CASSPQPGQGKETQYF. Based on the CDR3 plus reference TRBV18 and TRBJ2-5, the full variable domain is NAGVMQNPRHLVRRRGQEARLRCSPMKGHSHVYWYRQLPEEGLKFMVYLQKENIIDESGMPKERFSAEFPKEGPSILRIQQVVRGDSAAYFCASSPQPGQGKETQYFGPGTRLLVL.

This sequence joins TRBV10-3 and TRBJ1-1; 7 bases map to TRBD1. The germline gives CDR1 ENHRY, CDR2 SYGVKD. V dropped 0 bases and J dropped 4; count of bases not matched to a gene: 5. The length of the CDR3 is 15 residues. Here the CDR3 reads CAISESTGKVTEAFF. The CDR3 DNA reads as TGTGCCATCAGTGAGTCGACAGGGAAGGTCACTGAAGCTTTCTTT.

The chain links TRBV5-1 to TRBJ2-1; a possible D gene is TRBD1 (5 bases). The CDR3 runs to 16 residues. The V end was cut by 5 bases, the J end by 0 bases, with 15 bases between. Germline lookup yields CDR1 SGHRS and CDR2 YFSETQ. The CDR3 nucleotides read TGCGCCAGCAGTTGGGGCAGCTCCGACTCCTACAATGAGCAGTTCTTC. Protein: CASSWGSSDSYNEQFF.

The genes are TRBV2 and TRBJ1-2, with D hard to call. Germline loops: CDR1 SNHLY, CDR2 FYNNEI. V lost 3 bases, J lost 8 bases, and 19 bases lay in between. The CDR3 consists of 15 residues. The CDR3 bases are TGTGCCAGCAGTGACAGACTCCTTTTGACGGCGGGCTACACCTTC. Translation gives CASSDRLLLTAGYTF. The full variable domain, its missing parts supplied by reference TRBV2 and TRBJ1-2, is EPEVTQTPSHQVTQMGQEVILRCVPISNHLYFYWYRQILGQKVEFLVSFYNNEISEKSEIFDDQFSVERPDGSNFTLKIRSTKLEDSAMYFCASSDRLLLTAGYTFGSGTRLTVV.

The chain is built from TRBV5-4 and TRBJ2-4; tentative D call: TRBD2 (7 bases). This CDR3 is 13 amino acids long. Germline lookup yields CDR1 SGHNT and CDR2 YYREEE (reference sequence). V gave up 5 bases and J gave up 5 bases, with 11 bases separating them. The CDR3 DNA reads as TGTGCCAGCAGGGGGGGGGCAGAAAACATTCAGTACTTC. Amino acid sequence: CASRGGAENIQYF. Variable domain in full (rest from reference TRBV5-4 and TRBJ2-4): ETGVTQSPTHLIKTRGQQVTLRCSSQSGHNTVSWYQQALGQGPQFIFQYYREEENGRGNFPPRFSGLQFPNYSSELNVNALELDDSALYLCASRGGAENIQYFGAGTRLSVL.

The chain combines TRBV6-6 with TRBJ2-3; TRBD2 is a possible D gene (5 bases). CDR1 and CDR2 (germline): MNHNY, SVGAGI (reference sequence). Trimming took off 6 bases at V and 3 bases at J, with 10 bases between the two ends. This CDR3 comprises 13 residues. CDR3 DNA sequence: TGTGCCAGCAGCCGGACGGGAACAGATACGCAGTATTTT. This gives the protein CASSRTGTDTQYF.

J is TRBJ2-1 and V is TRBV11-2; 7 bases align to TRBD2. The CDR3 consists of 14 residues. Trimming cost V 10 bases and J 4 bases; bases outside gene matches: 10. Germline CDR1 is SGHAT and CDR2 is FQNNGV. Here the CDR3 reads CATYPRGTYNEQFF. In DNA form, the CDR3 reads TGTGCCACCTACCCGCGGGGGACTTACAATGAGCAGTTCTTC.

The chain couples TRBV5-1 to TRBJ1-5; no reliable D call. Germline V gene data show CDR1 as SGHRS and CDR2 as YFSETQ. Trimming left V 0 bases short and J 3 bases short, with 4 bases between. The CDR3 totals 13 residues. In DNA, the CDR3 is TGCGCCAGCAGCTTGGAACACAATCAGCCCCAGCATTTT. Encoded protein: CASSLEHNQPQHF.

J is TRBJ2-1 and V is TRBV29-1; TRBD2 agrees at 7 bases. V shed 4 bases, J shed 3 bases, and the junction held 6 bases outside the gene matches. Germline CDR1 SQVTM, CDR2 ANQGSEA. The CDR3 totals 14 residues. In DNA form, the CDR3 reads TGCAGCGTTGCCAGCGGGGCACTCTACAATGAGCAGTTCTTC. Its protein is CSVASGALYNEQFF.

The CDR3 DNA reads TGCGCCAGCAGCCCGGGACAGCTACCTAACTATGGCTACACCTTC. It translates to CASSPGQLPNYGYTF. This chain joins TRBV5-1 and TRBJ1-2, with 7 nucleotides matching TRBD1. The CDR3 has 15 residues. V shed 4 bases and J 0 bases; nucleotides not matched to a gene: 6. Per germline, CDR1 SGHRS and CDR2 YFSETQ.

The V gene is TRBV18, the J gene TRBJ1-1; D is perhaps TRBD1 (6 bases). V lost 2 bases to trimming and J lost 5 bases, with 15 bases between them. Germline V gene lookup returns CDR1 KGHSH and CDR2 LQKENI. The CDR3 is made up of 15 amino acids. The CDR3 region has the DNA TGTGCCAGCTCACCAGTCCCGGGGGGCGGAACTGAAGCTTTCTTT. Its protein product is CASSPVPGGGTEAFF.

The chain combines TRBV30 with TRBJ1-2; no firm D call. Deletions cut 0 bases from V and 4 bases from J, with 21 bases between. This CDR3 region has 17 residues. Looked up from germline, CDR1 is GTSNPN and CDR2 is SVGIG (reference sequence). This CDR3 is CAWSVERRTHRGYGYTF. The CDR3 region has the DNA TGTGCCTGGAGTGTTGAACGTAGGACCCACCGGGGCTATGGCTACACCTTC. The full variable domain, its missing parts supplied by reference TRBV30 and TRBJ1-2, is SQTIHQWPATLVQPVGSPLSLECTVEGTSNPNLYWYRQAAGRGLQLLFYSVGIGQISSEVPQNLSASRPQDRQFILSSKKLLLSDSGFYLCAWSVERRTHRGYGYTFGSGTRLTVV.

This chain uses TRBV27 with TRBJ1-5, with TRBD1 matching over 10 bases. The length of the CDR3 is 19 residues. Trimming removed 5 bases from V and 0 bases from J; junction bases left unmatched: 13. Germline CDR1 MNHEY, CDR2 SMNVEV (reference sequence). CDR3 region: CASSLSGQGILYSNQPQHF. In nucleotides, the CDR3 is TGTGCCAGCAGTCTCTCGGGACAGGGGATCTTATATAGCAATCAGCCCCAGCATTTT.

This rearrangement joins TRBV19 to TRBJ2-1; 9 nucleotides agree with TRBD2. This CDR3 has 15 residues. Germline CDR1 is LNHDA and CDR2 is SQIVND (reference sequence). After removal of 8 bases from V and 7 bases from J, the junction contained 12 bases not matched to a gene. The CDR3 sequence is CASSWTGTSSNEQFF. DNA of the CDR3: TGTGCCAGTTCCTGGACCGGGACTAGCTCAAATGAGCAGTTCTTC.

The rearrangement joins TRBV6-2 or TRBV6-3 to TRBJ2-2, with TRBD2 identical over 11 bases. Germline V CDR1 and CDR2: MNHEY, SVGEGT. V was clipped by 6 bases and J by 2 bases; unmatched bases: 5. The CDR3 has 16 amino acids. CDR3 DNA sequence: TGTGCCAGCAGCCTAGCGGGGGGCGGTAACACCGGGGAGCTGTTTTTT. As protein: CASSLAGGGNTGELFF.

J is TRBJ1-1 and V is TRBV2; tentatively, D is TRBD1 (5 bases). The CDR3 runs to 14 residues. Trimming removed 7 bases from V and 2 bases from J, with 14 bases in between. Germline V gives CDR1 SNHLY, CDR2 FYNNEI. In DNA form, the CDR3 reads TGTGCCAGCATCATACAGGATATTAACACTGAAGCTTTCTTT. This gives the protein CASIIQDINTEAFF.

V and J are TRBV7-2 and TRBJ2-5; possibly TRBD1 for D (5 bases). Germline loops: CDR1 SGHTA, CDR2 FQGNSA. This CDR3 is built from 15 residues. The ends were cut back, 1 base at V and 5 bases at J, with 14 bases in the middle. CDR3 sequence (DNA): TGTGCCAGCAGCTTAGTTTTCAGGGCCCGGGAGACCCAGTACTTC. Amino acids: CASSLVFRARETQYF.